Presented here are 31 T cell receptor beta chains from one specimen sequenced in a study of T cells in Graves' hyperthyroidism and ophthalmopathy. TCR beta CDR3 region amplification was performed from RNA transcripts. A set of HTBI primers served as the primers for a first-round RT-PCR of the TCR CDR3. TCRdb processed the multiplex PCR reads anew with MiXCR; each CDR3 protein has one entry. The table shows hundreds of thousands of distinct CDR3 sequences, with roughly 15% occurring only once. The sequenced sample consisted of blood. Source of these receptors: a woman in her fifties or sixties with Graves' ophthalmopathy.

This clonotype has only a few counts. This chain joins TRBV12-3 or TRBV12-4 and TRBJ2-3; no clear D. The V and J ends lost 3 bases and 1 base respectively, with 8 bases between them. The CDR3 spans 14 residues. CDR3 sequence reads: CASSFNDGTDTQYF. CDR3 coding DNA: TGTGCCAGCAGTTTTAACGACGGCACAGATACGCAGTATTTT.

At least ten counts were recorded for this clonotype. The chain carries TRBV2 and TRBJ1-1; 10 positions agree with TRBD1. CDR1 is SNHLY, CDR2 FYNNEI, per germline. After removal of 6 bases from V and 1 base from J, the junction contained 14 bases not matched to a gene. The CDR3 covers 18 residues. DNA of the CDR3: TGTGCCAGCAGCAAACACCAGCCGGGACAGGGGACGAACACTGAAGCTTTCTTT. The encoded protein is CASSKHQPGQGTNTEAFF.

This clonotype was recorded at least ten times. J is TRBJ2-3 and V is TRBV4-2; D is unclear. Trimming removed 7 bases from V and 1 base from J, with 9 bases in between. Germline V gives CDR1 LGHNA, CDR2 YNFKEQ. The CDR3 contains 13 residues. The CDR3 DNA sequence: TGTGCCAGCACCGCGACGGGCACAGATACGCAGTATTTT. This translates into CASTATGTDTQYF.

This clonotype was observed a handful of times. The J gene is TRBJ2-5, the V gene TRBV3-1; D call uncertain. Trimming removed 0 bases at V and 0 bases at J, with 8 bases between. Germline V gene sequence: CDR1 LGHDT, CDR2 YNNKEL (reference sequence). This CDR3 is 15 amino acids long. The CDR3 region has the DNA TGTGCCAGCAGCCAAGACAAACTTAACCAAGAGACCCAGTACTTC. Translated, it gives CASSQDKLNQETQYF.

This clonotype was counted a few times. Here the CDR3 reads CASRPGQGVGYTF. The CDR3 nucleotides are TGTGCCAGCAGGCCGGGACAGGGTGTTGGCTACACCTTC. This sequence joins TRBV5-4 and TRBJ1-2, with TRBD1 identical over 9 bases. Trimming at V came to 5 bases and at J to 7 bases, leaving 6 bases not matched to a gene. The CDR3 totals 13 residues. The germline CDR1 and CDR2 sequences are SGHNT and YYREEE (reference sequence).

This chain joins TRBV19 and TRBJ1-1; no clear D. Germline values: CDR1 LNHDA, CDR2 SQIVND (reference sequence). CDR3 length equals 14 residues. The V and J ends lost 5 bases and 5 bases respectively, with 15 bases between them. CDR3 sequence: CASSADRSGTEAFF. The CDR3, as DNA: TGTGCCAGTAGTGCGGACCGCTCAGGAACTGAAGCTTTCTTT.

This clonotype has more than one count but fewer than ten. The rearrangement joins TRBV10-3 to TRBJ1-5, with a tentative D call TRBD1 (6 bases). V lost 9 bases, J lost 0 bases, and 12 bases lay in between. The CDR3 covers 14 residues. Germline loops: CDR1 ENHRY, CDR2 SYGVKD. As DNA, the CDR3 is TGTGCCATTCGGGACAACCTTAGCAATCAGCCCCAGCATTTT. Its protein product is CAIRDNLSNQPQHF.

The CDR3 nucleotides read TGTGCCAGCAGTGAAGATTCACTAACCCAGTACTTC. It encodes CASSEDSLTQYF. This chain connects TRBV6-1 to TRBJ2-5; D not certain. The ends were cut back, 1 base at V and 8 bases at J, with 8 bases in the middle. The CDR3 consists of 12 residues. Germline assignment: CDR1 MNHNS and CDR2 SASEGT.

Only a few counts were recorded for this clonotype. This chain uses TRBV29-1 with TRBJ2-1; the match to TRBD1 covers 9 bases. This CDR3 comprises 17 residues. Germline CDR1 reads SQVTM; CDR2 reads ANQGSEA. With V trimmed by 4 bases and J by 3 bases, 13 bases remained unmatched. CDR3 bases: TGCAGCGTTGGGCTGAATTGGGACAGGGACATCTACAATGAGCAGTTCTTC. Encoded protein: CSVGLNWDRDIYNEQFF.

This clonotype was seen repeatedly, ten times or more. The chain joins TRBV7-2 to TRBJ2-3, with unresolved D. V dropped 6 bases and J dropped 7 bases, with 11 bases sitting between them. From germline, CDR1 is SGHTA and CDR2 FQGNSA. The CDR3 length is 12 residues. The CDR3 nucleotides read TGTGCCAGCAGTTTCCAGCGTTATACGCAGTATTTT. Protein product: CASSFQRYTQYF. Full variable domain (rest looked up from reference TRBV7-2 and TRBJ2-3): GAGVSQSPSNKVTEKGKDVELRCDPISGHTALYWYRQSLGQGLEFLIYFQGNSAPDKSGLPSDRFSAERTGGSVSTLTIQRTQQEDSAVYLCASSFQRYTQYFGPGTRLTVL.

This clonotype showed up many times. V is TRBV28 and J is TRBJ1-6; 9 bases agree with TRBD1. The V and J ends lost 2 bases and 9 bases, in that order; junction bases with no gene match: 5. From germline, CDR1 is MDHEN and CDR2 SYDVKM. CDR3 length: 15 residues. CDR3 sequence: CASSLHTGGVSPLHF. Here the CDR3 DNA reads TGTGCCAGCAGTTTACACACAGGGGGCGTTTCACCCCTCCACTTT.

V and J are TRBV5-1 and TRBJ2-6; D gene uncertain. The V and J ends lost 1 base and 0 bases respectively, with 8 bases between them. The CDR3 sequence is 16 residues long. The germline V gene encodes CDR1 SGHRS and CDR2 YFSETQ. This CDR3 is CASSLQRHSGANVLTF. Written as DNA, the CDR3 is TGCGCCAGCAGCTTGCAACGGCACTCTGGGGCCAACGTCCTGACTTTC.

This clonotype has ten or more counts. The chain couples TRBV5-1 to TRBJ2-7, with D maybe TRBD1 (5 bases). The germline gives CDR1 SGHRS, CDR2 YFSETQ. The CDR3 loop spans 11 amino acids. V lost 3 bases and J 5 bases, leaving 6 bases between the germline ends. CDR3 nucleotides: TGCGCCAGCAGCTCCAGGGACGAGCAGTACTTC. This codes for CASSSRDEQYF.

This clonotype was found a few times. The rearrangement uses TRBV24-1 and TRBJ2-1; TRBD1 is a possible D gene (6 bases). This CDR3 region has 15 residues. V was pared by 0 bases and J by 8 bases, with 13 bases between. From germline, CDR1 is KGHDR and CDR2 SFDVKD. The CDR3 protein is CATSDLHRQVDEQFF. The CDR3 DNA is TGTGCCACCAGTGATTTGCACCGACAGGTCGATGAGCAGTTCTTC.

The chain carries TRBV4-1 and TRBJ1-1; 10 bases align to TRBD1. J was trimmed by 0 bases and V by 3 bases; bases with no gene match: 7. The CDR3 totals 17 residues. Germline lookup yields CDR1 MGHRA and CDR2 YSYEKL. The CDR3 region is CASSHRQGAVMNTEAFF. CDR3 coding DNA: TGCGCCAGCAGCCACCGACAGGGGGCGGTGATGAACACTGAAGCTTTCTTT.

In its sample, this clonotype was seen many times. This rearrangement joins TRBV29-1 to TRBJ2-2; TRBD2 matches at 9 bases. The trim removed 4 bases at V and 1 base at J, leaving 1 base unmatched. CDR1 is SQVTM, CDR2 ANQGSEA, per germline. The CDR3 length is 14 residues. The CDR3, as DNA: TGCAGCGTTGGTAGCGGGAGGAACACCGGGGAGCTGTTTTTT. This sequence encodes CSVGSGRNTGELFF.

This clonotype was counted many times. The chain carries TRBV2 and TRBJ2-2, with D perhaps TRBD1 (6 bases). Trimming cost V 2 bases and J 4 bases, with 11 bases left between them. The CDR3 sequence is 15 residues long. CDR1 is SNHLY and CDR2 is FYNNEI in the germline V gene. CDR3 residues: CASSEMGAGTGELFF. CDR3 nucleotides: TGTGCCAGCAGTGAAATGGGGGCCGGCACCGGGGAGCTGTTTTTT.

This clonotype was seen many times. This chain joins TRBV7-2 and TRBJ2-7; D unclear. The CDR3 contains 14 residues. Trimming removed 1 base from V and 3 bases from J, with 10 bases in between. Germline lookup yields CDR1 SGHTA and CDR2 FQGNSA. CDR3 sequence: CASSLGRLNYEQYF. The CDR3, as DNA: TGTGCCAGCAGCTTAGGACGGTTAAACTACGAGCAGTACTTC.

This clonotype was counted many times. The genes are TRBV18 and TRBJ1-6, with 7 bases fitting TRBD1. The CDR3 is 14 residues long. Germline CDR1 KGHSH, CDR2 LQKENI. Germline trimming cut 3 bases from V and 6 bases from J; bases unmatched to any gene: 2. The CDR3 protein is CASSPDRANSPLHF. The CDR3 coding sequence is TGTGCCAGCTCACCTGACAGGGCTAATTCACCCCTCCACTTT.

This clonotype was observed a few times. CDR3 DNA: TGCAGTGCGCCGACAGGGTTTCAAGAGACCCAGTACTTC. This sequence encodes CSAPTGFQETQYF. The V and J genes are TRBV20-1 and TRBJ2-5, with 7 nucleotides matching TRBD1. There are 13 residues in the CDR3. Germline V lookup: CDR1 DFQATT, CDR2 SNEGSKA (reference sequence). With V trimmed by 6 bases and J by 2 bases, 6 bases remained unmatched.

This clonotype was picked up many times. V is TRBV7-2 and J is TRBJ1-1; TRBD1 is a possible D gene (5 bases). The ends were cut back, 1 base at V and 4 bases at J, with 13 bases in the middle. CDR3 size: 15 residues. CDR1 is SGHTA, CDR2 FQGNSA, per germline. CDR3 nucleotide sequence: TGTGCCAGCAGCTTAGTCTCGGGGGTTGGCACTGAAGCTTTCTTT. It translates to CASSLVSGVGTEAFF.

Ten or more counts support this clonotype. The V gene is TRBV3-1, the J gene TRBJ1-5, with a possible D match to TRBD1 (5 bases). The V and J ends lost 4 bases and 0 bases respectively, with 7 bases between them. The germline gives CDR1 LGHDT, CDR2 YNNKEL (reference sequence). The CDR3 runs 14 residues. The CDR3: CASSRQYSNQPQHF. CDR3 bases: TGTGCCAGCAGCCGACAGTATAGCAATCAGCCCCAGCATTTT.

The chain carries TRBV20-1 and TRBJ1-1, with D possibly matching TRBD1 (5 bases). Trimming removed 3 bases at V and 1 base at J, with 12 bases between. Germline values: CDR1 DFQATT, CDR2 SNEGSKA (reference sequence). The CDR3 is 14 amino acids. CDR3 bases: TGCAGTGCTAGTCCCAGGACACAGAACACTGAAGCTTTCTTT. Translating gives CSASPRTQNTEAFF.

This clonotype has a handful of counts. The V and J genes are TRBV24-1 and TRBJ1-1; 9 bases map to TRBD1. The germline CDR1 and CDR2 sequences are KGHDR and SFDVKD. The length of the CDR3 is 17 residues. V trimming: 7 bases; J trimming: 0 bases; junction bases outside the gene matches: 11. The CDR3 is CATRTTGGDLMNTEAFF. CDR3 bases: TGTGCCACCAGGACAACAGGGGGCGACCTCATGAACACTGAAGCTTTCTTT.

In the case of this clonotype: Being one base from a much bigger clone, this may be a read error. Written as DNA, the CDR3 is TGTGCCAGCATTTACGGGCAGTTCTACGAGCAGTACTTC. Translated: CASIYGQFYEQYF. J is TRBJ2-7 and V is TRBV6-2 or TRBV6-3; D is unresolved. Germline V lookup: CDR1 MNHEY, CDR2 SVGEGT. This CDR3 contains 13 residues.

The rearrangement links TRBV5-6 to TRBJ2-7, with 14 bases matching TRBD2. Unmatched junction bases numbered 9, after V lost 0 bases and J lost 4 bases. Germline-derived CDR1 and CDR2 are SGHDT and YYEEEE. CDR3 length equals 18 residues. The CDR3 region is CASSLGGLAGVFVYEQYF. As DNA, the CDR3 is TGTGCCAGCAGCTTGGGGGGACTAGCGGGAGTTTTTGTGTACGAGCAGTACTTC.

This clonotype was seen only a few times. The chain employs TRBV9 and TRBJ1-1; D might be TRBD1 (5 bases). The CDR3 runs 14 residues. V dropped 0 bases and J dropped 3 bases, with 9 bases sitting between them. CDR1 SGDLS and CDR2 YYNGEE come from the germline V gene. The CDR3 bases are TGTGCCAGCAGCGTAGTCGGGACGGACACTGAAGCTTTCTTT. As protein: CASSVVGTDTEAFF.

The sample holds many counts of this clonotype. J is TRBJ1-5 and V is TRBV29-1, with unresolved D. Trimming removed 3 bases at V and 0 bases at J, with 9 bases between. Per germline, CDR1 SQVTM and CDR2 ANQGSEA. CDR3 size: 14 residues. The CDR3 coding sequence is TGCAGCGTTGAGTCCGGGGATAGCAATCAGCCCCAGCATTTT. It translates to CSVESGDSNQPQHF.

This clonotype has just a few counts. This chain links TRBV19 with TRBJ1-1; no definite D call. V was clipped by 6 bases and J by 4 bases, with 15 bases between them. Germline V gene lookup returns CDR1 LNHDA and CDR2 SQIVND (reference sequence). The CDR3 is 14 amino acids. CDR3 bases: TGTGCCAGTAGCCTCGGTCGTGAAATCACTGAAGCTTTCTTT. It codes for CASSLGREITEAFF.

Remarks on this clonotype: This may come from a read error, since a much larger clone is one base off. The chain has TRBV7-8 and TRBJ2-4; D is possibly TRBD2 (6 bases). Germline V gene data show CDR1 as SGHVS and CDR2 as FQNEAQ. Trimming pared 5 bases from V and 9 bases from J, leaving 17 bases between. CDR3 length: 14 amino acids. CDR3 loop: CASSMRPPEGIQYF. CDR3 coding DNA: TGTGCCAGCAGCATGAGGCCCCCGGAGGGCATTCAGTACTTC.

This clonotype has more than one count but fewer than ten. The J gene is TRBJ1-1, the V gene TRBV6-1; D uncertain. The germline V gene has CDR1 MNHNS and CDR2 SASEGT. The CDR3 is 12 amino acids. Trimming removed 6 bases at V and 5 bases at J, with 10 bases between. The CDR3 loop is CASRNLETEAFF. In DNA form, the CDR3 reads TGTGCCAGCAGGAACCTCGAGACTGAAGCTTTCTTT.